These T cell receptor beta chains were read from a single sample in a study of T cells in Graves' hyperthyroidism and ophthalmopathy. TCRdb reprocessed the multiplex PCR reads via MiXCR and lists one record per CDR3 protein. The sample includes some 690,000 distinct CDR3 sequences, roughly 17% of them seen just once. Sequencing was carried out using blood. The receptors were sampled from a man aged 45-60 years with Graves' hyperthyroidism. CDR3s include the opening cysteine and the closing phenylalanine or tryptophan. A D gene is named only where the DNA matches it firmly. Some rows have no size entry. The others give once, few or many, or a class for an expanded clone.

clone_size | j_call | v_call | d_call | cdr3_aa | cdr3_nt
many | TRBJ2-7 | TRBV7-2 | NA | CASSLAGAVEQYF | TGTGCCAGCAGCTTAGCGGGGGCAGTCGAGCAGTACTTC
once | TRBJ2-7 | TRBV6-2/TRBV6-3 | TRBD2 | CAGRAGVGEQYF | TGTGCCGGACGAGCGGGAGTGGGCGAGCAGTACTTC
many | TRBJ2-3 | TRBV6-1 | TRBD2 | CASSSTRLWTSGRSGQRTDTQYF | TGTGCCAGCAGTTCAACCCGATTATGGACTAGTGGCCGAAGCGGGCAACGCACAGATACGCAGTATTTT
many | TRBJ2-1 | TRBV29-1 | TRBD2 | CSVEEVLAGGTSSYNEQFF | TGCAGCGTTGAAGAAGTTCTAGCGGGAGGCACGAGCTCCTACAATGAGCAGTTCTTC
once | TRBJ2-1 | TRBV24-1 | TRBD2 | CATSSLAGGRDEQFF | TGTGCCACCAGTTCACTAGCGGGAGGTCGGGATGAGCAGTTCTTC
many | TRBJ1-2 | TRBV6-2/TRBV6-3 | TRBD1 | CASRGQGEGYTF | TGTGCCAGCAGGGGACAGGGCGAGGGCTACACCTTC
many | TRBJ1-2 | TRBV2 | NA | CASSEGTIRDGYTF | TGTGCCAGCAGTGAAGGAACCATCAGGGATGGCTACACCTTC
many | TRBJ2-7 | TRBV20-1 | TRBD2 | CSARVAGGTYEQYF | TGCAGTGCTAGAGTAGCGGGAGGAACCTACGAGCAGTACTTC
NA | TRBJ2-3 | TRBV24-1 | TRBD2 | CATRGLAGAGDTQYF | TGTGCCACCAGAGGACTAGCGGGAGCCGGAGATACGCAGTATTTT
NA | TRBJ1-2 | TRBV4-1 | NA | CASSQETVTNYGYTF | TGCGCCAGCAGCCAAGAGACTGTGACTAACTATGGCTACACCTTC
many | TRBJ2-1 | TRBV7-2 | NA | CASSPLAGRRVANEQFF | TGTGCCAGCAGCCCTTTGGCCGGGAGACGAGTGGCGAATGAGCAGTTCTTC
many | TRBJ1-1 | TRBV11-2 | NA | CASSPIRGTEAFF | TGTGCCAGCAGCCCAATAAGGGGGACTGAAGCTTTCTTT
many | TRBJ2-2 | TRBV27 | TRBD1 | CASSPQGFPTGELFF | TGTGCCAGCAGCCCACAGGGGTTCCCCACCGGGGAGCTGTTTTTT
NA | TRBJ2-2 | TRBV12-3/TRBV12-4 | NA | CASTVEGTGELFF | TGTGCCAGCACCGTGGAGGGAACCGGGGAGCTGTTTTTT
NA | TRBJ1-2 | TRBV6-1 | TRBD1 | CASRNAMQGANYGYTF | TGTGCCAGCAGGAACGCGATGCAGGGGGCCAACTATGGCTACACCTTC
NA | TRBJ2-7 | TRBV6-1 | TRBD2 | CASTWGGSWDYEQYF | TGTGCCAGCACCTGGGGGGGGAGTTGGGACTACGAGCAGTACTTC
many | TRBJ1-5 | TRBV11-2 | TRBD1 | CASSGTGLNQPQHF | TGTGCCAGCAGCGGGACAGGGCTCAATCAGCCCCAGCATTTT
few | TRBJ2-1 | TRBV4-3 | NA | CASSQAGVHNEQFF | TGCGCCAGCAGCCAAGCGGGGGTTCACAATGAGCAGTTCTTC
many | TRBJ1-2 | TRBV24-1 | TRBD1 | CATSDWTGYGYTF | TGTGCCACCAGTGACTGGACAGGGTACGGCTACACCTTC
NA | TRBJ2-1 | TRBV5-1 | TRBD2 | CASSLIAGGVDEQFF | TGCGCCAGCAGCTTAATAGCGGGAGGGGTCGATGAGCAGTTCTTC
many | TRBJ1-1 | TRBV19 | NA | CASSKDNLEAFF | TGTGCCAGTAGTAAGGACAATCTTGAAGCTTTCTTT
many | TRBJ2-2 | TRBV2 | TRBD2 | CASKDWAGVGAGGTGELFF | TGTGCCAGCAAGGATTGGGCGGGAGTGGGGGCGGGAGGCACCGGGGAGCTGTTTTTT
many | TRBJ2-5 | TRBV28 | NA | CASSSRHPETQYF | TGTGCCAGCAGTTCCCGACACCCAGAGACCCAGTACTTC
few | TRBJ1-6 | TRBV2 | NA | CASWGSYNSPLHF | TGTGCCAGCTGGGGATCCTATAATTCACCCCTCCACTTT
many | TRBJ2-5 | TRBV6-1 | NA | CASSPVGGPGETQYF | TGTGCCAGCAGTCCCGTCGGGGGGCCAGGGGAGACCCAGTACTTC
NA | TRBJ2-1 | TRBV15 | NA | CATNLPRVGEQFF | TGTGCCACCAACCTACCAAGGGTTGGTGAGCAGTTCTTC
many | TRBJ2-1 | TRBV27 | NA | CASRRGRDLSYNEQFF | TGTGCCAGCAGACGTGGTCGAGATCTCTCCTACAATGAGCAGTTCTTC
few | TRBJ1-1 | TRBV6-1 | NA | CATSREGYTEAFF | TGTGCCACCTCTCGAGAGGGATACACTGAAGCTTTCTTT
once | TRBJ2-1 | TRBV9 | TRBD2 | CASSVRGLAGGRPYNEQFF | TGTGCCAGCAGCGTAAGGGGACTAGCGGGAGGGCGCCCCTACAATGAGCAGTTCTTC
NA | TRBJ2-5 | TRBV4-2 | TRBD2 | CASSQEGSGRGETQYF | TGTGCCAGCAGCCAAGAAGGGAGCGGGAGGGGAGAGACCCAGTACTTC
NA | TRBJ2-1 | TRBV19 | NA | CASSVDKYNEQFF | TGTGCCAGTAGTGTCGACAAATACAATGAGCAGTTCTTC
many | TRBJ2-3 | TRBV20-1 | TRBD2 | CSAGFRRLASTDTQYF | TGCAGTGCTGGATTCCGTCGACTAGCGAGCACAGATACGCAGTATTTT
NA | TRBJ1-2 | TRBV6-1 | NA | CASSFRNSGYTF | TGTGCCAGCAGTTTTAGGAACTCGGGCTACACCTTC
NA | TRBJ2-3 | TRBV30 | TRBD1 | CAWGQGPDTRYF | TGTGCCTGGGGACAGGGTCCAGATACGCGGTATTTT
few | TRBJ2-1 | TRBV24-1 | NA | CATSDPGKGSGEQFF | TGTGCCACCAGTGATCCAGGGAAGGGTAGTGGTGAGCAGTTCTTC
NA | TRBJ2-5 | TRBV2 | TRBD1 | CASSAPTGVVETQYF | TGTGCCAGCAGTGCCCCGACAGGGGTGGTGGAGACCCAGTACTTC
many | TRBJ2-1 | TRBV6-2/TRBV6-3 | NA | CASSASSYDRITNEQFF | TGTGCCAGCAGTGCAAGCAGTTACGACAGAATAACCAATGAGCAGTTCTTC
many | TRBJ2-1 | TRBV30 | NA | CAWSVVGNEQFF | TGTGCCTGGAGTGTAGTAGGGAATGAGCAGTTCTTC
few | TRBJ2-1 | TRBV15 | TRBD2 | CATSRGTSGRAFNEQFF | TGTGCCACCAGCAGAGGGACTAGCGGGAGGGCTTTCAATGAGCAGTTCTTC
many | TRBJ2-1 | TRBV7-9 | TRBD2 | CASSAQTSGRAVHNEQFF | TGTGCCAGCAGCGCCCAGACTAGCGGGAGGGCCGTCCACAATGAGCAGTTCTTC
many | TRBJ2-7 | TRBV19 | NA | CASSPAGYEQYF | TGTGCCAGTAGCCCCGCAGGCTACGAGCAGTACTTC
many | TRBJ2-1 | TRBV7-9 | NA | CASSPEGSPGNEQFF | TGTGCCAGCAGCCCGGAGGGCTCCCCAGGCAATGAGCAGTTCTTC
many | TRBJ2-7 | TRBV7-9 | NA | CASSFLSVTDEQYF | TGTGCCAGCAGCTTTCTGTCGGTGACGGACGAGCAGTACTTC
many | TRBJ2-1 | TRBV28 | NA | CASSTWASLDNEQFF | TGTGCCAGCAGTACTTGGGCGAGCCTAGACAATGAGCAGTTCTTC
many | TRBJ2-7 | TRBV19 | TRBD2 | CASSIDGLAGRAEEQYF | TGTGCCAGTAGTATAGATGGACTAGCGGGACGCGCTGAGGAGCAGTACTTC